This record covers a single T cell receptor beta chain. Its antigen is still unknown. The assay was immunoSEQ multiplex PCR, and TCRdb's table has in-frame clones only and misses some. The table includes about 150,000 clones, about three quarters detected once. These data belong to a study of cytotoxic CD8 clonotypes in ibrutinib-treated CLL. Findings and caveats of the study: Public clonotypes (which were uncommon) either contracted or remained stable on treatment.

From germline, CDR1 is SGHRS and CDR2 YFSETQ. CDR3 size: 18 residues. The trim removed 0 bases at V and 6 bases at J, leaving 12 bases unmatched. The sequencing used PBMCs, collected after 24 months of ibrutinib treatment. The receptor's source is a human donor with chronic lymphocytic leukemia. V and J are TRBV5-1 and TRBJ1-6; TRBD1 agrees at 7 bases. The CDR3: CASSLVAGGYSGNSPLHF. CDR3 bases: TGCGCCAGCAGCTTGGTGGCAGGGGGGTACTCGGGTAATTCACCCCTCCACTTT. Drawing the rest from reference TRBV5-1 and TRBJ1-6, the complete variable domain is KAGVTQTPRYLIKTRGQQVTLSCSPISGHRSVSWYQQTPGQGLQFLFEYFSETQRNKGNFPGRFSGRQFSNSRSEMNVSTLELGDSALYLCASSLVAGGYSGNSPLHFGNGTRLTVT.